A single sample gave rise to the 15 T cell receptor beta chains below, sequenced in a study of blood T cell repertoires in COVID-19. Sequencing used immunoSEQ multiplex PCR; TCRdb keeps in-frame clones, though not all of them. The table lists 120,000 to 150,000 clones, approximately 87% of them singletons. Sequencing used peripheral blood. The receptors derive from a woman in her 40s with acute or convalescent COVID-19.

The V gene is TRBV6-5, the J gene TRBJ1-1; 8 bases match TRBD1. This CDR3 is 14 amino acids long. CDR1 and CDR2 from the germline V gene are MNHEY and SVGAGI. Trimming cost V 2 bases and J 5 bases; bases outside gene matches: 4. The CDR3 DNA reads TGTGCCAGCAGTTACGTACAGGGGGTGACTGAAGCTTTCTTT. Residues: CASSYVQGVTEAFF.

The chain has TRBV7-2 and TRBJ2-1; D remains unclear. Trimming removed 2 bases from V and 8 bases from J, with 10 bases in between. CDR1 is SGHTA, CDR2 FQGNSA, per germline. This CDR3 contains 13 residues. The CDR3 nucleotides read TGTGCCAGCAGCTTATCTAGAGGCGATGAGCAGTTCTTC. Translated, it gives CASSLSRGDEQFF.

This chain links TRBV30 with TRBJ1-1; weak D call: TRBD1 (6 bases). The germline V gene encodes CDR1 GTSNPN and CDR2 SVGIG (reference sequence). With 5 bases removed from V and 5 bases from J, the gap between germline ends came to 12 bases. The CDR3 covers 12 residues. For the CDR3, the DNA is TGTGCCTGGCAGGGGATGGGGACTGAAGCTTTCTTT. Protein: CAWQGMGTEAFF.

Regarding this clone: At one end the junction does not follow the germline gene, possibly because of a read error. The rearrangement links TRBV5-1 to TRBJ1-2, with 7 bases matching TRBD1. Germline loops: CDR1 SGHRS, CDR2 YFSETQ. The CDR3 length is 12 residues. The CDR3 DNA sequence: TGCGCTAGCAGCTTGCCAGGGGGTGGCTACACCTTC. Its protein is CASSLPGGGYTF.

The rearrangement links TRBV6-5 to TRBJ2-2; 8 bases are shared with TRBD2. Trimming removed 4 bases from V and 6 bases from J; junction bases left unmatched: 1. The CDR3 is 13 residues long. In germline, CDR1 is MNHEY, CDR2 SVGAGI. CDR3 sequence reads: CASSFGGAGELFF. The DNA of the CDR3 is TGTGCCAGCAGTTTCGGGGGGGCCGGGGAGCTGTTTTTT.

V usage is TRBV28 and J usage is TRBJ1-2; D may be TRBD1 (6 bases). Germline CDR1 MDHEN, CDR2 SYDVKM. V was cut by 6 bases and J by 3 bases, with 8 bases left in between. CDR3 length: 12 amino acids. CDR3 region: CASSRQDYGYTF. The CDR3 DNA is TGTGCCAGCAGCCGACAGGACTATGGCTACACCTTC.

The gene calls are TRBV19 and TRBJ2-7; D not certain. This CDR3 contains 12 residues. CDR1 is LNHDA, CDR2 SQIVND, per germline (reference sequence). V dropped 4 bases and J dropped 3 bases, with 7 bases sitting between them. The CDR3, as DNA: TGTGCCAGTAGTACTAACGGCTACGAGCAGTACTTC. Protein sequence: CASSTNGYEQYF.

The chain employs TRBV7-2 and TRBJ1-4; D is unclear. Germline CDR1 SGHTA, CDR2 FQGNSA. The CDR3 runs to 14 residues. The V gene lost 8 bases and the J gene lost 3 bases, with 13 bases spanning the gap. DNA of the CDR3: TGTGCCAGCTGGGAGCGGCGGGCTAATGAAAAACTGTTTTTT. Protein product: CASWERRANEKLFF.

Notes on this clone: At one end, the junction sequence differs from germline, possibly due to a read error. In DNA form, the CDR3 reads TGCGCCAGCACCCAAAGTGGTGGACAGGGGGGAACTAATGAAAAACTGTTTTTT. Residues: CASTQSGGQGGTNEKLFF. The chain couples TRBV4-1 to TRBJ1-4; 10 nucleotides line up with TRBD1. The length of the CDR3 is 18 residues. Germline CDR1 MGHRA, CDR2 YSYEKL.

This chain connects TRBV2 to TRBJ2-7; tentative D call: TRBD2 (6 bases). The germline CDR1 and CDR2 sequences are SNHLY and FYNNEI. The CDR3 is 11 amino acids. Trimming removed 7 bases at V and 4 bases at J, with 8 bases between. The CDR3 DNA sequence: TGTGCCAGCAAGGAGGGGTACGAGCAGTACTTC. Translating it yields CASKEGYEQYF.

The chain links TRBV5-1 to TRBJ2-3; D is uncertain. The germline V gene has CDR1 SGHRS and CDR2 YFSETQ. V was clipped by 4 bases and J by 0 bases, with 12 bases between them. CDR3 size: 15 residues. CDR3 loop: CASSPTETSTDTQYF. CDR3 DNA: TGCGCCAGCAGCCCCACTGAAACTAGCACAGATACGCAGTATTTT.

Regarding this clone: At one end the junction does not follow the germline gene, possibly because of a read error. This CDR3 reads CAGSLNRPATNEKLFF. CDR3 bases: TGTGCCGGCAGCTTAAACAGGCCGGCAACTAATGAAAAACTGTTTTTT. J is TRBJ1-4 and V is TRBV7-2; TRBD1 might be the D (5 bases). Germline V CDR1 and CDR2: SGHTA, FQGNSA. The CDR3 is 16 residues long.

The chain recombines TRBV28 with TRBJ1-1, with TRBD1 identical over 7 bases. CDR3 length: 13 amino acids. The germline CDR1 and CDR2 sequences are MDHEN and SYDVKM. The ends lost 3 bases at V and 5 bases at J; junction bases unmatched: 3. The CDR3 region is CASSLSRGTEAFF. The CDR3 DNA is TGTGCCAGCAGTTTGAGCAGGGGGACTGAAGCTTTCTTT.

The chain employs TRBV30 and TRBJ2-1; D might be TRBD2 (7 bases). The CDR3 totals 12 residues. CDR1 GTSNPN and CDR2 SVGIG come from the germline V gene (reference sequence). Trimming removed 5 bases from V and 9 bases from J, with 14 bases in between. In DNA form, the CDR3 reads TGTGCCTGGGGGGGGGCAACGGGTGAGCAGTTCTTC. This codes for CAWGGATGEQFF. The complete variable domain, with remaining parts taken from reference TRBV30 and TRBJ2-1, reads SQTIHQWPATLVQPVGSPLSLECTVEGTSNPNLYWYRQAAGRGLQLLFYSVGIGQISSEVPQNLSASRPQDRQFILSSKKLLLSDSGFYLCAWGGATGEQFFGPGTRLTVL.

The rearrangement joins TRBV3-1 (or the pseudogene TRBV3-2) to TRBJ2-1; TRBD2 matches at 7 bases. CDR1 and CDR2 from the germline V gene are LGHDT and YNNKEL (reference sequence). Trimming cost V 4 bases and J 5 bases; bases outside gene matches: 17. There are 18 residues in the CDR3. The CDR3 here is CASSPRLGASGRNNEQFF. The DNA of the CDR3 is TGTGCCAGCAGCCCCCGTTTGGGTGCTAGCGGTAGAAACAATGAGCAGTTCTTC.